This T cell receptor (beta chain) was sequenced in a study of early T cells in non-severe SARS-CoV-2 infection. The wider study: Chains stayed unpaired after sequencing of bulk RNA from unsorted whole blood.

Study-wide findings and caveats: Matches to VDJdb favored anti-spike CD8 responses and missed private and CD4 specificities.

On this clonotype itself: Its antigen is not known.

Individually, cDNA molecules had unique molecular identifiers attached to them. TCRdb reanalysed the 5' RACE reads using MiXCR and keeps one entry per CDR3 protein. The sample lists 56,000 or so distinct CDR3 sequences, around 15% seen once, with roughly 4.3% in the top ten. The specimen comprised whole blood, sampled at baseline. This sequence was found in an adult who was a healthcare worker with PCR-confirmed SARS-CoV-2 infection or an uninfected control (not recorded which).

CDR3 sequence reads: CASTPAGYETQYF. CDR3 coding DNA: TGTGCCAGCACTCCAGCGGGTTATGAGACCCAGTACTTC. The chain couples TRBV12-3 or TRBV12-4 to TRBJ2-5, with D possibly being TRBD2 (6 bases). This CDR3 is built from 13 residues. V was pared by 7 bases and J by 5 bases, with 14 bases between.